This T cell receptor (beta chain) comes out of a study of OX40 agonist ivuxolimab in advanced cancers. On the study more broadly: Dose-escalation subjects each had hepatocellular carcinoma, melanoma, renal cell or head and neck cancer. The group had a mean age of 60 years, ranged from about 20 to 80, and was 75% to 85% male. Under the entry rules, prior anti-PD-1, anti-PD-L1 or anti-CTLA-4 therapy was allowed, and more than 35% had some.

Of note for this clone: The antigen remains unidentified.

Repertoires were generated with immunoSEQ multiplex PCR, while TCRdb's copy carries only in-frame clones and drops some. This table holds 15,000 to 25,000 clones, roughly 79% found once. General observations from the study: Nonresponders included some who also had low normalized T-cell clonal expansion.

Germline values: CDR1 LGHNA, CDR2 YSLEER. V was trimmed by 0 bases and J by 0 bases, leaving 9 bases between them. The CDR3 spans 17 residues. The receptor comes from an adult with an advanced solid tumor such as melanoma, head and neck, liver or kidney cancer. The V call is TRBV4-3, the J call TRBJ2-6; D might be TRBD2 (6 bases). The source was CD4+ or CD8+ T cells sorted from blood, collected in a trial of the OX40 agonist ivuxolimab. The CDR3 here is CASSQEGGGSGANVLTF. The CDR3 nucleotides read TGCGCCAGCAGCCAAGAGGGGGGTGGCTCTGGGGCCAACGTCCTGACTTTC.